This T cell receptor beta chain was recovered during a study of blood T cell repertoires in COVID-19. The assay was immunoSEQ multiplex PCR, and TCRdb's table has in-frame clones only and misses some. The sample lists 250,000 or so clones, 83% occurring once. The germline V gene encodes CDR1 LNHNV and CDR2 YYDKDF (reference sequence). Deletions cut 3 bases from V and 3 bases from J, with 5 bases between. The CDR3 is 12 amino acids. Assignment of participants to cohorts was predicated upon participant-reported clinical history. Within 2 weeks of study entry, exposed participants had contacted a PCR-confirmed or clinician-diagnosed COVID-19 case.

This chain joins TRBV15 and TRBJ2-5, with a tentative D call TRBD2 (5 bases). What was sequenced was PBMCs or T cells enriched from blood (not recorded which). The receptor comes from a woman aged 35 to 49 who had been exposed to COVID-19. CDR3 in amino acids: CATSREEETQYF. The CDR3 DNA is TGTGCCACCAGCAGGGAGGAAGAGACCCAGTACTTC.